The entry below gives a single T cell receptor beta chain sequence along with its context. Its antigen is undetermined. The data originate from a study of cytomegalovirus exposure and HLA in healthy donors. The study, taken as a whole, reports: The classifier reportedly diagnosed cytomegalovirus status with high sensitivity and specificity.

Among the roughly 110 subjects of the validation cohort, separate from the roughly 600-subject first cohort, were the donors. This table comes from immunoSEQ multiplex PCR, and its TCRdb copy is limited to in-frame clones, with some not included. Altogether 100,000 to 150,000 clones are present, around 94% being singletons, with the ten largest covering roughly 1.2%. V trimming: 7 bases; J trimming: 13 bases; junction bases outside the gene matches: 15. CDR1 and CDR2 (germline): SQVTM, ANQGSEA. CDR3 length: 15 amino acids. The J gene is TRBJ2-1, the V gene TRBV29-1; 14 bases map to TRBD2. The sample was PBMCs. The TCR comes from a young woman in good health and CMV-seronegative. The CDR3, as DNA: TGCAGCGACGCTCGTTCTGTGGGACTAGCGGGGGAACAGTTCTTC. Protein sequence: CSDARSVGLAGEQFF.